Each of the 5 T cell receptor beta chains below was sequenced from the same sample in a study of identical twins. TCRdb re-called the 5' RACE reads with MiXCR, one entry per CDR3 protein. The data hold approximately 210,000 distinct CDR3 sequences, with over 5% observed a single time. The same sample was also used in a study of T cells expressing NK-cell markers.

The source material was CD8+ T cells sorted from blood. The receptors derive from a woman in her late teens or twenties in good health.

The J gene is TRBJ2-7, the V gene TRBV9; D is possibly TRBD2 (6 bases). Looked up from germline, CDR1 is SGDLS and CDR2 is YYNGEE. The length of the CDR3 is 16 residues. V was shortened by 4 bases and J by 4 bases, with 21 bases between the two germline ends. CDR3 amino acids: CASSLNIADPGYEQYF. The CDR3, as DNA: TGTGCCAGCAGCTTAAACATAGCGGACCCGGGGTACGAGCAGTACTTC.

In its sample, this clonotype was seen many times. This rearrangement joins TRBV20-1 to TRBJ2-1; 7 bases match TRBD1. Losses at the gene ends were 0 bases for V and 4 bases for J; bases not matched to a gene: 3. The CDR3 length is 14 residues. CDR1 DFQATT and CDR2 SNEGSKA come from the germline V gene (reference sequence). The CDR3 coding sequence is TGCAGTGCTAGAGAACAGGGGCTATACAATGAGCAGTTCTTC. Translated, it gives CSAREQGLYNEQFF.

The table lists this clonotype with a few counts. The gene calls are TRBV5-6 and TRBJ1-5; tentatively, D is TRBD1 (6 bases). Germline CDR1 reads SGHDT; CDR2 reads YYEEEE. Trimming took off 0 bases at V and 7 bases at J, with 14 bases between the two ends. CDR3 length: 15 residues. The CDR3 coding sequence is TGTGCCAGCAGCTTGGGGGGGGGCGCGTGGCAGCCCCAGCATTTT. Protein sequence: CASSLGGGAWQPQHF.

The chain links TRBV24-1 to TRBJ2-3; TRBD1 matches at 9 bases. The CDR3 contains 19 residues. V lost 3 bases and J lost 4; bases outside the gene matches: 16. Per the germline V gene, CDR1 is KGHDR and CDR2 is SFDVKD. CDR3 DNA: TGTGCCACCAGTGATCCGCGACAGGGGGTAGACTACCGGTCAGATACGCAGTATTTT. Protein product: CATSDPRQGVDYRSDTQYF.

This clonotype was counted between two and nine times. V gene TRBV6-1 combines with J gene TRBJ2-1; 11 nucleotides agree with TRBD2. This CDR3 comprises 14 residues. Germline values: CDR1 MNHNS, CDR2 SASEGT. The trim removed 7 bases at V and 6 bases at J, leaving 5 bases unmatched. Here the CDR3 DNA reads TGTGCCAGCAAGGGTAGCGGGAGGGCCAATGAGCAGTTCTTC. It codes for CASKGSGRANEQFF.